The rows below give T cell receptor beta chains drawn from one sample of a study of T-cell reconstitution after alpha-beta-depleted transplantation in children. TCRdb used MiXCR to reprocess the PCR reads, holding one entry per CDR3 protein. The sample gives 200,000 to 250,000 distinct CDR3 sequences, roughly 10% of which show up once; about 6% is in the top ten. The sample consisted of PBMCs from the stem cell graft donor, taken from the stem cell graft. These receptors came from a human donor who donated a stem cell graft to a child with acute lymphoblastic leukemia. Both conserved end residues are part of each CDR3. The D gene is left open where the match is weak. Expanded clones get a size class; other rows say once, few or many, or leave the size out.

clone_size j_call d_call v_call cdr3_nt cdr3_aa
. TRBJ1-6 TRBD1 TRBV7-6 TGTGCCAGCAGCTTAGCCGGGACAGACAATAATTCACCCCTCCACTTT CASSLAGTDNNSPLHF
. TRBJ2-3 . TRBV12-3/TRBV12-4 TGTGCCAGCAGTCTAGGGGCTAGTGGCACAGATACGCAGTATTTT CASSLGASGTDTQYF
. TRBJ2-1 TRBD1 TRBV6-1 TGTGCCAGCAGTAGACCTGTGACAGGGCGAGTCAATGAGCAGTTCTTC CASSRPVTGRVNEQFF
few TRBJ1-6 . TRBV5-1 TGCGCCAGCAGCTTTGGTCCGGGGGTGGGTTCACCCCTCCACTTT CASSFGPGVGSPLHF
few TRBJ1-2 . TRBV27 TGTGCCAGCAGCGCCCTTATGTTGGGGGCCAGCTATGGCTACACCTTC CASSALMLGASYGYTF
many TRBJ2-2 . TRBV27 TGTGCCAGCAGCTATAGCTCCGGGACCCTTACCGGGGAGCTGTTTTTT CASSYSSGTLTGELFF
many TRBJ1-2 TRBD1 TRBV27 TGTGCCAGCAGTTTCAGCGACAGGGCCGCGTATGGCTACACCTTC CASSFSDRAAYGYTF
many TRBJ1-4 . TRBV19 TGTGCCAGTGACCGGGACCCGTTGGCGGAAAAACTGTTTTTT CASDRDPLAEKLFF
many TRBJ1-4 . TRBV4-1 TGCGCCAGCAGCCAAGATAGGTTGGGTTTCGAAAAACTGTTTTTT CASSQDRLGFEKLFF
. TRBJ2-7 TRBD1 TRBV20-1 TGCAGTGCTTTCGGACAGGGGACCTCAAACTACGAGCAGTACTTC CSAFGQGTSNYEQYF
many TRBJ2-2 . TRBV7-7 TGTGCCAGCAGTTCCACCGGGACCCCATGGGCCGGGGAGCTGTTTTTT CASSSTGTPWAGELFF
. TRBJ1-1 TRBD1 TRBV2 TGTGCCAGCCCCGGACAGGTAGACACTGAAGCTTTCTTT CASPGQVDTEAFF
few TRBJ1-1 . TRBV6-1 TGTGCCAGCAGCCGGACAGAGAACACTGAAGCTTTCTTT CASSRTENTEAFF
. TRBJ2-7 TRBD1 TRBV29-1 TGCAGCGTTGGACAGGGATGGAACGAGCAGTACTTC CSVGQGWNEQYF
few TRBJ1-2 TRBD1 TRBV7-2 TGTGCCAGCAGCCAGACAGGACAGGGGGCATATGGCTACACCTTC CASSQTGQGAYGYTF
. TRBJ1-6 . TRBV5-6 TGTGCCAGCAGCTTGGCCGTACAGGTTGATTCACCCCTCCACTTT CASSLAVQVDSPLHF
. TRBJ2-7 . TRBV7-2 TGTGCCAGCAGCCCAAGGTTCAACTCCTACGAGCAGTACTTC CASSPRFNSYEQYF
. TRBJ2-2 . TRBV30 TGTGCCTGGAGTAAAAGACTGAACACCGGGGAGCTGTTTTTT CAWSKRLNTGELFF
many TRBJ1-1 . TRBV5-1 TGCGCCAGCAGCCAAGCCCAGATGAACACTGAAGCTTTCTTT CASSQAQMNTEAFF
few TRBJ1-4 . TRBV2 TGTGCCAGCAGGGCGACGCCGGGGGAAGGCGAAAAACTGTTTTTT CASRATPGEGEKLFF
many TRBJ2-5 TRBD1 TRBV5-1 TGCGCCAGCAGCTCGTCACGGGACAGGGTTGCAGAGACCCAGTACTTC CASSSSRDRVAETQYF
. TRBJ2-7 . TRBV20-1 TGCAGTGCTAGAGATTCGGGCGTGAGCTCCTACGAGCAGTACTTC CSARDSGVSSYEQYF
few TRBJ2-7 . TRBV6-2/TRBV6-3 TGTGCCAGCAGTTACGAACTCGAGTACGAGCAGTACTTC CASSYELEYEQYF
few TRBJ2-7 TRBD1 TRBV29-1 TGCAGCGTTGAAACAGGGGGTAGCGACGAGCAGTACTTC CSVETGGSDEQYF
. TRBJ2-5 . TRBV20-1 TGCAGTGCTAGTGAGGGGGGGGGACAAGAGACCCAGTACTTC CSASEGGGQETQYF
many TRBJ2-1 TRBD1 TRBV12-3/TRBV12-4 TGTGCCAGCAGGCCGACAGGGGGGTCAAATGAGCAGTTCTTC CASRPTGGSNEQFF